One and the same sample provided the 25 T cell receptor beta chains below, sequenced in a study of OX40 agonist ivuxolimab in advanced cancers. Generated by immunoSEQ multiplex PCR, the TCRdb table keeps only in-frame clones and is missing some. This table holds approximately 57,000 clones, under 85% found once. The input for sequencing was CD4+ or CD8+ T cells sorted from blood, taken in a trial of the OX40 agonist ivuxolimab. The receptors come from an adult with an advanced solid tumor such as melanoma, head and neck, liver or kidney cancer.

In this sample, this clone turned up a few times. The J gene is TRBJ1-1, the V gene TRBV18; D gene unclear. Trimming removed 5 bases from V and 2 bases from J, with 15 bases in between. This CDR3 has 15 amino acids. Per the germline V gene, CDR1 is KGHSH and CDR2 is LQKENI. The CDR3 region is CASSSQAHSNTEAFF. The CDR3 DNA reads TGTGCCAGCTCATCTCAAGCCCATTCAAACACTGAAGCTTTCTTT.

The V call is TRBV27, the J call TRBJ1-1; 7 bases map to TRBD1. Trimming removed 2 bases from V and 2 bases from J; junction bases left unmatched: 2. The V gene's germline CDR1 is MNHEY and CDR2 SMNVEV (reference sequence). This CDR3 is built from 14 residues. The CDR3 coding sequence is TGTGCCAGCAGTTTACGACAGGGAAACACTGAAGCTTTCTTT. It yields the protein CASSLRQGNTEAFF.

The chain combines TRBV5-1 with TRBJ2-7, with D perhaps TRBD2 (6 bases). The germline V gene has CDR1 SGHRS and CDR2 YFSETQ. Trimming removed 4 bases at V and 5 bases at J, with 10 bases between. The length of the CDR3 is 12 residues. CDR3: CASSPPGDEQYF. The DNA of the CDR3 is TGCGCCAGCAGCCCCCCGGGGGACGAGCAGTACTTC.

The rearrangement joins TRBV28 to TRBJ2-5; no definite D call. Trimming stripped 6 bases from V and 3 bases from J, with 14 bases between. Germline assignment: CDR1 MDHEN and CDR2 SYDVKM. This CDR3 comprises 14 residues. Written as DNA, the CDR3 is TGTGCCAGCAGCCGTCAAGACACAGAAGAGACCCAGTACTTC. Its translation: CASSRQDTEETQYF.

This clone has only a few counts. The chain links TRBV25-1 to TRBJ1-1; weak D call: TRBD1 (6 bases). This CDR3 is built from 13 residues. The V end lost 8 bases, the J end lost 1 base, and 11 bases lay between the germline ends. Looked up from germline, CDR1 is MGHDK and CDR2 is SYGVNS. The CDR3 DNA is TGTGCCAGCGGGAGGACAGCGAACACTGAAGCTTTCTTT. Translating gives CASGRTANTEAFF. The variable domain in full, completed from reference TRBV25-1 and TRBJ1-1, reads EADIYQTPRYLVIGTGKKITLECSQTMGHDKMYWYQQDPGMELHLIHYSYGVNSTEKGDLSSESTVSRIRTEHFPLTLESARPSHTSQYLCASGRTANTEAFFGQGTRLTVV.

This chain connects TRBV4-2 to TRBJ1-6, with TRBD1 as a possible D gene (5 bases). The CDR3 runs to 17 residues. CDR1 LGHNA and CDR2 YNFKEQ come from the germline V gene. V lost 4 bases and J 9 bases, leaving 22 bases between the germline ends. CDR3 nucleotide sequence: TGTGCCAGCAGCCTAACGGGGACCCTGGGTATGGGTTCACCCCTCCACTTT. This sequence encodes CASSLTGTLGMGSPLHF.

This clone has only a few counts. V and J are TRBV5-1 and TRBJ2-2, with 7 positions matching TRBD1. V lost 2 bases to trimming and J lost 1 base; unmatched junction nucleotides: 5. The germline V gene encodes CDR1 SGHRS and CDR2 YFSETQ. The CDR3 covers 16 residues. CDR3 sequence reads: CASSFSAGGNTGELFF. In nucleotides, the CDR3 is TGCGCCAGCAGCTTTTCTGCAGGGGGGAACACCGGGGAGCTGTTTTTT.

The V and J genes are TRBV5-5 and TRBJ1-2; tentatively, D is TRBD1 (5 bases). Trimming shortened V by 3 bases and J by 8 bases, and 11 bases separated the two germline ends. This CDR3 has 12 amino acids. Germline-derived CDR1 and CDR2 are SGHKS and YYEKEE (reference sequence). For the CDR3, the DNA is TGTGCCAGCAGCTCGACAGTCTGGGGCTACACCTTC. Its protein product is CASSSTVWGYTF.

As DNA, the CDR3 is TGTGCCAGCAGCCAAGATAAAGGGGGGAACACTGAAGCTTTCTTT. Residues: CASSQDKGGNTEAFF. The rearrangement uses TRBV4-2 and TRBJ1-1, with D possibly being TRBD1 (6 bases). V was shortened by 0 bases and J by 1 base, with 9 bases between the two germline ends. Per germline, CDR1 LGHNA and CDR2 YNFKEQ. The CDR3 sequence is 15 residues long.

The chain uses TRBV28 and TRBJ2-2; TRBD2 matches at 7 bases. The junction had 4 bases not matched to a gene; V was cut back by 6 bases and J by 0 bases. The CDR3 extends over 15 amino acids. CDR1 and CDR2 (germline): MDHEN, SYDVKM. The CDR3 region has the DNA TGTGCCAGCAGGTTAGCGGGCTCGAACACCGGGGAGCTGTTTTTT. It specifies CASRLAGSNTGELFF. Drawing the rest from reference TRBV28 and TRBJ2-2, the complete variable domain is DVKVTQSSRYLVKRTGEKVFLECVQDMDHENMFWYRQDPGLGLRLIYFSYDVKMKEKGDIPEGYSVSREKKERFSLILESASTNQTSMYLCASRLAGSNTGELFFGEGSRLTVL.

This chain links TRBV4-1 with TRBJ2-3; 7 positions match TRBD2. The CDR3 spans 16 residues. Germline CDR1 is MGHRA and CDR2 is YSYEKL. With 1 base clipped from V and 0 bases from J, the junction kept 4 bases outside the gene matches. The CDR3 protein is CASSQVGSGSTDTQYF. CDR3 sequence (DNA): TGCGCCAGCAGCCAAGTGGGTAGCGGGAGCACAGATACGCAGTATTTT.

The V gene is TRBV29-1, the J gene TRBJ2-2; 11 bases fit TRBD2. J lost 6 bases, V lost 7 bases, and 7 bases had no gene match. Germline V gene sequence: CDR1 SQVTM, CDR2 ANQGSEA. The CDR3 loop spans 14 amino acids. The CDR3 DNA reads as TGCAGCGCAAAGGAACTAGCGGGAGCCGGGGAGCTGTTTTTT. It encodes CSAKELAGAGELFF.

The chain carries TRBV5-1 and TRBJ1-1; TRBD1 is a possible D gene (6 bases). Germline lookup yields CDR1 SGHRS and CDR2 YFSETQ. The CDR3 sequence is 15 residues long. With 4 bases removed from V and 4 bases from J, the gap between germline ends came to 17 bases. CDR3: CASSPVQGRSTEAFF. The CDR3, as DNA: TGCGCCAGCAGCCCGGTCCAGGGGCGCAGCACTGAAGCTTTCTTT. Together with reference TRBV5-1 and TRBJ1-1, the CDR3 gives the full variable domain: KAGVTQTPRYLIKTRGQQVTLSCSPISGHRSVSWYQQTPGQGLQFLFEYFSETQRNKGNFPGRFSGRQFSNSRSEMNVSTLELGDSALYLCASSPVQGRSTEAFFGQGTRLTVV.

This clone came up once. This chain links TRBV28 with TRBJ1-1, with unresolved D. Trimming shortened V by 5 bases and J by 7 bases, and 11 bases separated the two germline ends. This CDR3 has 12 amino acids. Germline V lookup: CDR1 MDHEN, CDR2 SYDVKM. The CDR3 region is CASSPTWGEAFF. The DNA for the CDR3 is TGTGCCAGCAGTCCGACCTGGGGTGAAGCTTTCTTT. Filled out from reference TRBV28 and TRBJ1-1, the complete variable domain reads DVKVTQSSRYLVKRTGEKVFLECVQDMDHENMFWYRQDPGLGLRLIYFSYDVKMKEKGDIPEGYSVSREKKERFSLILESASTNQTSMYLCASSPTWGEAFFGQGTRLTVV.

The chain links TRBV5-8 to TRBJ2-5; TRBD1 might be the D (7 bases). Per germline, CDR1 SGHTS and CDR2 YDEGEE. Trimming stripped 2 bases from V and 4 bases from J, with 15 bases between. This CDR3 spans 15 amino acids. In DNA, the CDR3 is TGTGCCAGCAGCTTAAAGGACAGGAGGGTAGAGACCCAGTACTTC. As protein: CASSLKDRRVETQYF.

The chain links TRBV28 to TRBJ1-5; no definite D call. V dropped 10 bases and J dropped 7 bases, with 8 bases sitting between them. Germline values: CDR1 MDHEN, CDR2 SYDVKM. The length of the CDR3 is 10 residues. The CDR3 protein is CATLGQPQHF. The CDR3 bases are TGTGCCACTCTTGGGCAGCCCCAGCATTTT.

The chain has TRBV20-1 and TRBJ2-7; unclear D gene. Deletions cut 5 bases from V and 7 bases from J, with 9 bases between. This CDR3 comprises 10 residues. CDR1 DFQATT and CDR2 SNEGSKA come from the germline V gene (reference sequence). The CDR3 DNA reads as TGCAGTGCTTTACAGAGGGAGCAGTACTTC. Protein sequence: CSALQREQYF.

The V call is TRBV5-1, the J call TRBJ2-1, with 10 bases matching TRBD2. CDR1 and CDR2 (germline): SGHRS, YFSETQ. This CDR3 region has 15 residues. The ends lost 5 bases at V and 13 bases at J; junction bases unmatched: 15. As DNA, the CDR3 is TGCGCCAGCAGAAGGACCCCAACTAGCGGGACTGTCCAGTTCTTC. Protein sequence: CASRRTPTSGTVQFF.

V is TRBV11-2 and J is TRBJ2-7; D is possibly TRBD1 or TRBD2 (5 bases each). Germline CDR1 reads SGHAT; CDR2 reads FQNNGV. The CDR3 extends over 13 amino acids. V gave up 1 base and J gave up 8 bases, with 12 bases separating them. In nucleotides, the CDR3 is TGTGCCAGCAGCTTAGGGGGGACCGGGCAGCAGTACTTC. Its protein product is CASSLGGTGQQYF.

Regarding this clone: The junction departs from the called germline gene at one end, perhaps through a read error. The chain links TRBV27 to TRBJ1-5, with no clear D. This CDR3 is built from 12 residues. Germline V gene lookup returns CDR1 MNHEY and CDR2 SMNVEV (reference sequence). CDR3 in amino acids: CVSGDGVQPQHF. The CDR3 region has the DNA TGTGTCAGCGGAGACGGTGTGCAGCCCCAGCATTTT.

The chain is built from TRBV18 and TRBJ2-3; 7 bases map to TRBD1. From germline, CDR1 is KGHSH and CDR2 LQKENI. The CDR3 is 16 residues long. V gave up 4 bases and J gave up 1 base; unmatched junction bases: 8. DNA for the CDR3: TGTGCCAGCTCACTATCACAGGGGCGGGGCACAGATACGCAGTATTTT. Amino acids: CASSLSQGRGTDTQYF.

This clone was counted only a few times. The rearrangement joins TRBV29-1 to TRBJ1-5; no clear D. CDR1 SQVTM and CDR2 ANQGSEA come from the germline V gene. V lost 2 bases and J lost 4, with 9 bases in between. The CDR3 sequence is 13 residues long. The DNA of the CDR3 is TGCAGCGTTGAAACCCTGTCAAATCAGCCCCAGCATTTT. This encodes CSVETLSNQPQHF.

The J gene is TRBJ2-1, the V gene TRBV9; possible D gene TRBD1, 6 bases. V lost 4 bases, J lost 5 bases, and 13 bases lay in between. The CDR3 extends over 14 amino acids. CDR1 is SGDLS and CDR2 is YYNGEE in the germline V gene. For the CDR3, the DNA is TGTGCCAGCAGCCCCCAGGGGTTCAACAATGAGCAGTTCTTC. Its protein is CASSPQGFNNEQFF.

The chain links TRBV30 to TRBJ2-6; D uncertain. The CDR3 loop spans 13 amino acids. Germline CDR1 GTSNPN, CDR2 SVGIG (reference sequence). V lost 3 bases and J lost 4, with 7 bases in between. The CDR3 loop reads CAWSLGGANVLTF. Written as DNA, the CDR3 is TGTGCCTGGAGCCTAGGGGGGGCCAACGTCCTGACTTTC.

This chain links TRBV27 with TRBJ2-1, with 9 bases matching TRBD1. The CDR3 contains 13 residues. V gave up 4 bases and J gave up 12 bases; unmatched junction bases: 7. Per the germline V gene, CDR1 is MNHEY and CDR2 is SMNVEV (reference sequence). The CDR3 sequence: CASSSGTGRLQFF. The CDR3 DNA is TGTGCCAGCAGTTCCGGGACAGGGAGATTGCAGTTCTTC.